The 11 T cell receptor beta chains listed next were all sequenced from one sample in a study of blood T cell repertoires in COVID-19. The assay was immunoSEQ multiplex PCR, and TCRdb's table has in-frame clones only and misses some. The sample lists about 180,000 clones, roughly nine tenths occurring once. Specimen: peripheral blood. Every receptor here comes from a man between 65 and 80 years old with active or convalescent COVID-19.

This chain uses TRBV7-3 with TRBJ2-6; D gene uncertain. In germline, CDR1 is SGHTA, CDR2 FQGTGA. V was pared by 3 bases and J by 3 bases, with 9 bases between. The length of the CDR3 is 15 residues. CDR3: CASSLGGGGANVLTF. CDR3 nucleotides: TGTGCCAGCAGCTTGGGTGGCGGTGGGGCCAACGTCCTGACTTTC.

This chain connects TRBV9 to TRBJ2-7, with 7 bases aligning to TRBD2. Germline V gene data show CDR1 as SGDLS and CDR2 as YYNGEE. This CDR3 is 16 amino acids long. Trimming removed 4 bases from V and 0 bases from J; junction bases left unmatched: 10. The CDR3 region has the DNA TGTGCCAGCAGCCCCCGGGTGGGGGGGGGCTCCTACGAGCAGTACTTC. This sequence encodes CASSPRVGGGSYEQYF.

This clone occurred a few times. This chain uses TRBV14 with TRBJ2-7; D may be TRBD2 (5 bases). This CDR3 has 14 residues. Germline V gives CDR1 SGHDN, CDR2 FVKESK. V was trimmed by 3 bases and J by 3 bases, leaving 12 bases between them. CDR3 sequence reads: CASSHLSGYYEQYF. CDR3 in DNA: TGTGCCAGCAGCCACCTAAGCGGTTACTACGAGCAGTACTTC.

The rearrangement joins TRBV9 to TRBJ2-2, with 8 bases that match TRBD2. Trimming cost V 7 bases and J 2 bases; bases outside gene matches: 4. Germline CDR1 SGDLS, CDR2 YYNGEE. CDR3 length equals 14 residues. The chain's CDR3 is CASRAGANTGELFF. In nucleotides, the CDR3 is TGTGCCAGCCGAGCGGGAGCTAACACCGGGGAGCTGTTTTTT. Using reference TRBV9 and TRBJ2-2 for the parts outside the CDR3, the full variable domain is DSGVTQTPKHLITATGQRVTLRCSPRSGDLSVYWYQQSLDQGLQFLIQYYNGEERAKGNILERFSAQQFPDLHSELNLSSLELGDSALYFCASRAGANTGELFFGEGSRLTVL.

The chain combines TRBV7-2 with TRBJ2-1; 10 nucleotides match TRBD1. The CDR3 is 15 amino acids. CDR1 is SGHTA and CDR2 is FQGNSA in the germline V gene. V lost 4 bases, J lost 3 bases, and 3 bases stayed unmatched. This CDR3 reads CASSYRDRGYNEQFF. The CDR3 bases are TGTGCCAGCAGCTACCGGGACAGGGGCTACAATGAGCAGTTCTTC.

V is TRBV29-1 and J is TRBJ1-2, with 9 bases matching TRBD1. With V trimmed by 4 bases and J by 6 bases, 6 bases remained unmatched. Germline V gene sequence: CDR1 SQVTM, CDR2 ANQGSEA. The CDR3 sequence is 13 residues long. Written as DNA, the CDR3 is TGCAGCGTTGGTAACAGGGGGCAGGATGGCTACACCTTC. Its translation is CSVGNRGQDGYTF.

V is TRBV9 and J is TRBJ2-2, with 7 bases matching TRBD1. With 8 bases clipped from V and 3 bases from J, the junction kept 4 bases outside the gene matches. The CDR3 is made up of 13 amino acids. Germline loops: CDR1 SGDLS, CDR2 YYNGEE. The CDR3 region has the DNA TGTGCCAGTAACAGGGGCGACACCGGGGAGCTGTTTTTT. Its translation: CASNRGDTGELFF.

This rearrangement joins TRBV28 to TRBJ1-1; 7 bases match TRBD1. The J segment lost 5 bases and the V segment lost 6 bases, leaving 15 bases of the junction unmatched. Germline CDR1 reads MDHEN; CDR2 reads SYDVKM. CDR3 length: 16 residues. CDR3 in DNA: TGTGCCAGCAGGCCTACCACGGGACAGCTTGGAACTGAAGCTTTCTTT. Translating gives CASRPTTGQLGTEAFF. Based on the CDR3 plus reference TRBV28 and TRBJ1-1, the full variable domain is DVKVTQSSRYLVKRTGEKVFLECVQDMDHENMFWYRQDPGLGLRLIYFSYDVKMKEKGDIPEGYSVSREKKERFSLILESASTNQTSMYLCASRPTTGQLGTEAFFGQGTRLTVV.

V is TRBV7-6 and J is TRBJ2-1, with TRBD2 as a possible D gene (7 bases). Germline CDR1 and CDR2: SGHVS and FNYEAQ. The CDR3 is made up of 13 amino acids. The V gene lost 5 bases and the J gene lost 10 bases, with 15 bases spanning the gap. The CDR3, as DNA: TGTGCCAGCAGCAAGCAGCGGGACACCGAGCAGTTCTTC. It yields the protein CASSKQRDTEQFF.

A few counts support this clone. The chain combines TRBV27 with TRBJ1-3, with 7 bases lining up with TRBD1. With 4 bases clipped from V and 0 bases from J, the junction kept 9 bases outside the gene matches. The CDR3 runs 17 residues. Per the germline V gene, CDR1 is MNHEY and CDR2 is SMNVEV (reference sequence). CDR3 amino acids: CASSSRTGHLSGNTIYF. The CDR3 DNA reads as TGTGCCAGCAGTTCCCGGACAGGCCATCTCTCTGGAAACACCATATATTTT.

The rearrangement joins TRBV7-9 to TRBJ2-7, with 7 bases identical to TRBD1. CDR3 length equals 12 residues. Germline V gives CDR1 SEHNR, CDR2 FQNEAQ (reference sequence). V dropped 8 bases and J dropped 3; count of bases not matched to a gene: 4. CDR3: CASGQVHYEQYF. The CDR3, as DNA: TGTGCCAGCGGACAGGTTCACTACGAGCAGTACTTC.